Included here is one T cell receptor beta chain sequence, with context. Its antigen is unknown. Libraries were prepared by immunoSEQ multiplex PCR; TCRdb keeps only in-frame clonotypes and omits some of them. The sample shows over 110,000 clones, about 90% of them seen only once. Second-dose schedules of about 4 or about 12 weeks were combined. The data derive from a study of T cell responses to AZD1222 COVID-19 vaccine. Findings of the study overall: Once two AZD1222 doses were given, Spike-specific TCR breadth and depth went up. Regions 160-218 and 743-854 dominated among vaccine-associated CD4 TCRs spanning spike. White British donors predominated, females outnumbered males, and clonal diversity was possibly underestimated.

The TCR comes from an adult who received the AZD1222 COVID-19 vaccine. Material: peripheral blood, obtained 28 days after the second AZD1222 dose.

The CDR3 DNA reads TGTGCCAGCAGCCGTACGGGGGACACTGAAGCTTTCTTT. It is translated as CASSRTGDTEAFF. This chain joins TRBV6-5 and TRBJ1-1; tentative D call: TRBD1 (5 bases). Germline V gene data show CDR1 as MNHEY and CDR2 as SVGAGI. The ends were cut back, 6 bases at V and 3 bases at J, with 11 bases in the middle. This CDR3 has 13 amino acids.